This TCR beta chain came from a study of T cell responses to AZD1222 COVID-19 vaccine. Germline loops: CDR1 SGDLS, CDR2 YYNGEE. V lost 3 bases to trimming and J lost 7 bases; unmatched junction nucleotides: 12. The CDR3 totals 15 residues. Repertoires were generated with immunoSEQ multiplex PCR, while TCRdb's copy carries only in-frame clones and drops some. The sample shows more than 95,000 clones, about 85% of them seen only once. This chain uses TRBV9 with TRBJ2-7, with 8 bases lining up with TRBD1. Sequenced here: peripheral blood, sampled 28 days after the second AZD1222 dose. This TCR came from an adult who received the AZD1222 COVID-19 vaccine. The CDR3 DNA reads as TGTGCCAGCAGCGGCCAGACAGGGGACCTAGTGGAGCAGTACTTC. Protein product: CASSGQTGDLVEQYF.